In this sample, the clone carrying this T cell receptor beta chain turned up once. The sample is drawn from a study of shared clonotypes between healthy human individuals. About the research overall: Each donor had three CD4 naive, three CD4 memory, two CD8 naive and one CD8 memory plate.

Naive CD8 cells, CD45RO-negative and positively selected for CCR7, excluded terminally differentiated effector memory CD45RA+ cells. The CDR3 is 12 residues long. The V end was cut by 0 bases, the J end by 12 bases, with 9 bases between. CDR1 MGHRA and CDR2 YSYEKL come from the germline V gene. The data were produced by immunoSEQ multiplex PCR, yet TCRdb's version contains in-frame clones alone and is incomplete. The data contain about 610,000 clones, approximately 96% of them singletons. The chain joins TRBV4-1 to TRBJ2-1; D uncertain. The source of this sequence is a woman in her 30s in good health. Sequencing was carried out using naive CD8+ T cells sorted from blood. Here the CDR3 reads CASSQDMGMQFF. CDR3 DNA sequence: TGCGCCAGCAGCCAAGATATGGGGATGCAGTTCTTC.